A single sample gave rise to the 18 T cell receptor beta chains below, sequenced in a study of blood T cell repertoires in COVID-19. This table comes from immunoSEQ multiplex PCR, and its TCRdb copy is limited to in-frame clones, with some not included. This sample yields more than 80,000 clones, of which over 80% are seen a single time; roughly a third belongs to the top ten. The sequenced material came from peripheral blood. These receptors were collected from a woman older than 75 with active or convalescent COVID-19.

J is TRBJ1-5 and V is TRBV28; 11 bases map to TRBD1. J lost 6 bases, V lost 4 bases, and 5 bases had no gene match. Looked up from germline, CDR1 is MDHEN and CDR2 is SYDVKM. The CDR3 is 15 amino acids. The CDR3 loop is CASSSPDRGRQPQHF. The CDR3 nucleotides read TGTGCCAGCAGTTCCCCGGACAGGGGGCGTCAGCCCCAGCATTTT.

V and J are TRBV6-5 and TRBJ1-1; D call uncertain. V gave up 2 bases and J gave up 1 base, with 8 bases separating them. CDR1 is MNHEY, CDR2 SVGAGI, per germline. The CDR3 spans 14 residues. The CDR3 sequence: CASSYGYRNTEAFF. The CDR3 nucleotides are TGTGCCAGCAGTTACGGATACAGGAACACTGAAGCTTTCTTT.

This clone was counted a few times. The chain uses TRBV4-3 and TRBJ2-2; the D gene is possibly TRBD2 (5 bases). V lost 2 bases and J 5 bases, leaving 6 bases between the germline ends. Germline V CDR1 and CDR2: LGHNA, YSLEER. The length of the CDR3 is 13 residues. CDR3 DNA: TGCGCCAGCAGCCAACGGGGAACCGGGGAGCTGTTTTTT. Protein product: CASSQRGTGELFF.

This clone appeared a few times. V gene TRBV5-4 combines with J gene TRBJ2-7; 8 bases agree with TRBD2. CDR1 and CDR2 (germline): SGHNT, YYREEE (reference sequence). The length of the CDR3 is 14 residues. Losses at the gene ends were 3 bases for V and 4 bases for J; bases not matched to a gene: 6. The CDR3 is CASSSHGGAYEQYF. The DNA for the CDR3 is TGTGCCAGCAGCTCCCACGGGGGGGCTTACGAGCAGTACTTC.

The chain joins TRBV4-3 to TRBJ2-7; D possibly corresponds to TRBD1 (5 bases). The CDR3 is made up of 15 amino acids. Germline V CDR1 and CDR2: LGHNA, YSLEER. Between the trimmed V and J ends, which lost 0 bases and 3 bases, there was a span of 12 bases. In nucleotides, the CDR3 is TGCGCCAGCAGCCAAGATCAGGCAGGGTACTACGAGCAGTACTTC. Protein product: CASSQDQAGYYEQYF.

This clone was observed once. The chain couples TRBV29-1 to TRBJ2-2, with D possibly matching TRBD2 (6 bases). Germline V gene sequence: CDR1 SQVTM, CDR2 ANQGSEA. CDR3 length: 13 residues. V shed 3 bases and J shed 4 bases, with 9 bases lying between them. In DNA form, the CDR3 reads TGCAGCGTTGAGGTGGGAGGCACCGGGGAGCTGTTTTTT. Protein product: CSVEVGGTGELFF.

The chain is built from TRBV28 and TRBJ2-3; 9 bases fit TRBD2. V was clipped by 11 bases and J by 3 bases; unmatched bases: 9. Germline CDR1 is MDHEN and CDR2 is SYDVKM. The CDR3 has 14 residues. CDR3 nucleotide sequence: TGTGCCGTACAGGGAGCGGGAGGAACAGATACGCAGTATTTT. Its protein product is CAVQGAGGTDTQYF.

The chain couples TRBV28 to TRBJ1-2; D is possibly TRBD1 (5 bases). Between the trimmed V and J ends, which lost 4 bases and 8 bases, there was a span of 17 bases. The CDR3 covers 14 residues. Germline V gives CDR1 MDHEN, CDR2 SYDVKM. The CDR3 DNA is TGTGCCAGCAGTTGGGGTGCAGGGAACGAGGGCTACACCTTC. It encodes CASSWGAGNEGYTF.

The table lists this clone with a count of one. The chain joins TRBV13 to TRBJ2-6; no clear D gene. Trimming took off 0 bases at V and 0 bases at J, with 9 bases between the two ends. The CDR3 extends over 17 amino acids. The germline CDR1 and CDR2 sequences are PRHDT and FYEKMQ (reference sequence). CDR3 nucleotide sequence: TGTGCCAGCAGCTTAGGGCCTTCTACCTCTGGGGCCAACGTCCTGACTTTC. Residues: CASSLGPSTSGANVLTF.

V is TRBV5-1 and J is TRBJ2-5; D might be TRBD2 (5 bases). The germline V and J ends were trimmed by 4 bases and 3 bases, with 10 bases remaining between them. The CDR3 is made up of 13 amino acids. Per germline, CDR1 SGHRS and CDR2 YFSETQ. The DNA of the CDR3 is TGCGCCAGCAGCCCGGGAATCGAAGAGACCCAGTACTTC. Encoded protein: CASSPGIEETQYF.

The V and J genes are TRBV9 and TRBJ2-2, with TRBD2 matching over 9 bases. V dropped 0 bases and J dropped 5; count of bases not matched to a gene: 5. The CDR3 runs 16 residues. CDR1 is SGDLS, CDR2 YYNGEE, per germline. The CDR3 sequence: CASSVGGGARTGELFF. The CDR3 nucleotides are TGTGCCAGCAGCGTAGGCGGGGGGGCCCGAACCGGGGAGCTGTTTTTT.

This rearrangement joins TRBV28 to TRBJ1-1; 7 nucleotides match TRBD1. Germline trimming cut 3 bases from V and 6 bases from J; bases unmatched to any gene: 4. Germline V gene lookup returns CDR1 MDHEN and CDR2 SYDVKM. The CDR3 length is 13 residues. In DNA form, the CDR3 reads TGTGCCAGCAGTTTCGTCAGGGGGGCTGAAGCTTTCTTT. Its protein product is CASSFVRGAEAFF.

The V call is TRBV2, the J call TRBJ2-1, with a weak D call TRBD2 (5 bases). V was pared by 2 bases and J by 7 bases, with 6 bases between. Germline V gene data show CDR1 as SNHLY and CDR2 as FYNNEI. The CDR3 loop spans 12 amino acids. The CDR3 sequence is CASSESGNEQFF. The CDR3 nucleotides read TGTGCCAGCAGTGAATCGGGGAATGAGCAGTTCTTC.

This clone has just one count. The J gene is TRBJ1-3, the V gene TRBV19; 9 positions match TRBD1. Germline trimming cut 4 bases from V and 7 bases from J; bases unmatched to any gene: 8. Germline V gives CDR1 LNHDA, CDR2 SQIVND (reference sequence). This CDR3 has 15 amino acids. This CDR3 is CASSTGQGPWNTIYF. The CDR3 coding sequence is TGTGCCAGTAGTACCGGACAGGGGCCATGGAACACCATATATTTT.

The V gene is TRBV9, the J gene TRBJ2-1; 10 bases line up with TRBD2. Germline CDR1 reads SGDLS; CDR2 reads YYNGEE. The V and J ends lost 0 bases and 6 bases, in that order; junction bases with no gene match: 12. The CDR3 totals 18 residues. The CDR3 DNA is TGTGCCAGCAGCGTAGGGGCTAGCGGGGGCCCCACTGGCAATGAGCAGTTCTTC. It specifies CASSVGASGGPTGNEQFF.

The chain has TRBV5-4 and TRBJ1-2, with D tentatively TRBD1 (6 bases). The CDR3 consists of 14 residues. V was pared by 5 bases and J by 5 bases, with 16 bases between. Germline V CDR1 and CDR2: SGHNT, YYREEE (reference sequence). The CDR3 is CASSRGAGEYGYTF. The DNA of the CDR3 is TGTGCCAGCAGTCGAGGGGCAGGGGAGTATGGCTACACCTTC.

J is TRBJ2-1 and V is TRBV9; the match to TRBD2 covers 9 bases. Germline V gene data show CDR1 as SGDLS and CDR2 as YYNGEE. The CDR3 has 15 residues. V was clipped by 6 bases and J by 0 bases; unmatched bases: 4. Written as DNA, the CDR3 is TGTGCCAGCACCAAACTAGCGGGCTCCTACAATGAGCAGTTCTTC. This gives the protein CASTKLAGSYNEQFF.

The V gene is TRBV28, the J gene TRBJ2-2, with 7 bases identical to TRBD1. The V gene end was trimmed by 6 bases and the J gene end by 4 bases; junction bases not matched to a gene: 8. The germline CDR1 and CDR2 sequences are MDHEN and SYDVKM. The CDR3 is 15 residues long. The CDR3 loop is CASRPRGRGTGELFF. CDR3 DNA sequence: TGTGCCAGCAGACCTAGGGGGCGAGGCACCGGGGAGCTGTTTTTT.